This T cell receptor (beta chain) emerged from a study of cytomegalovirus exposure and HLA in healthy donors. Germline lookup yields CDR1 LGHNT and CDR2 FRNRAP. This CDR3 has 18 amino acids. Trimming took 5 bases from V and 0 from J, leaving 19 bases between them. With respect to this clone: Its antigen is not identified.

Findings and caveats of the study: The authors enumerated over 150 TCR beta chains as linked to cytomegalovirus. A likely sequencing artifact accounted for one observed cluster of highly shared sequence variants. Productive rates of about 87% or about 30% were seen for most TCR beta V segments in an earlier analysis.

Primers for the PCR totalled 60 Vbeta and 13 Jbeta. Data came from immunoSEQ multiplex PCR; TCRdb stores just in-frame clones and leaves some out. The sample holds over 150,000 clones, 75% seen once. Sequenced input: PBMCs. The TCR was taken from a male donor in good health and CMV-seronegative. The chain couples TRBV12-5 to TRBJ2-2; D is perhaps TRBD1 (6 bases). The CDR3 bases are TGTGCTAGTGGTCAACACAGGGTAGCATACGCGAACACCGGGGAGCTGTTTTTT. Protein product: CASGQHRVAYANTGELFF.